Each of the 7 T cell receptor beta chains below was sequenced from the same sample in a study of OX40 agonist ivuxolimab in advanced cancers. Measured with immunoSEQ multiplex PCR; TCRdb has only the in-frame clones, and not every one. The table records under 95,000 clones, about 83% of them present only once. The sample in question was CD4+ or CD8+ T cells sorted from blood, obtained in a trial of the OX40 agonist ivuxolimab. All receptors derive from an adult with an advanced solid tumor such as melanoma, head and neck, liver or kidney cancer.

The chain couples TRBV5-5 to TRBJ1-2; tentative D call: TRBD1 (5 bases). Germline V gene sequence: CDR1 SGHKS, CDR2 YYEKEE (reference sequence). V dropped 4 bases and J dropped 4 bases, with 14 bases sitting between them. CDR3 length equals 14 residues. In DNA form, the CDR3 reads TGTGCCAGCAGCCCCTTAGGGGACGGCTATGGCTACACCTTC. Translating it yields CASSPLGDGYGYTF.

The CDR3 DNA reads TGTGCCAGCAGTCCAGACGGAGGGAATTCACCCCTCCACTTT. Its protein product is CASSPDGGNSPLHF. The V and J genes are TRBV6-5 and TRBJ1-6, with D unclear. V was clipped by 5 bases and J by 7 bases, with 12 bases between them. CDR1 and CDR2 from the germline V gene are MNHEY and SVGAGI. The CDR3 spans 14 residues.

This clone appeared a few times. This sequence joins TRBV5-1 and TRBJ1-6; the D is unclear. Trimming took off 5 bases at V and 9 bases at J, with 15 bases between the two ends. Germline loops: CDR1 SGHRS, CDR2 YFSETQ. The CDR3 contains 14 residues. The CDR3 loop is CASSNDIESSPLHF. CDR3 coding DNA: TGCGCCAGCAGTAATGACATTGAAAGTTCACCCCTCCACTTT.

This clone was found a few times. The chain couples TRBV2 to TRBJ2-2, with 11 bases lining up with TRBD2. With V trimmed by 4 bases and J by 3 bases, 4 bases remained unmatched. CDR1 is SNHLY and CDR2 is FYNNEI in the germline V gene. The length of the CDR3 is 16 residues. As DNA, the CDR3 is TGTGCCAGCAGTGGTCGACTAGCGGGACACACCGGGGAGCTGTTTTTT. Residues: CASSGRLAGHTGELFF.

This chain uses TRBV5-1 with TRBJ2-3, with D hard to call. V dropped 0 bases and J dropped 0 bases, with 8 bases sitting between them. This CDR3 has 15 amino acids. Germline CDR1 is SGHRS and CDR2 is YFSETQ. This CDR3 reads CASSLDRLSTDTQYF. The CDR3 DNA reads TGCGCCAGCAGCTTGGATCGGCTAAGCACAGATACGCAGTATTTT.

This chain links TRBV7-2 with TRBJ2-5, with 12 bases lining up with TRBD2. Germline lookup yields CDR1 SGHTA and CDR2 FQGNSA. The CDR3 loop spans 17 amino acids. V lost 1 base to trimming and J lost 3 bases; unmatched junction nucleotides: 6. CDR3 sequence: CASSLVASGGAEETQYF. The CDR3 DNA reads TGTGCCAGCAGCTTAGTGGCTAGCGGGGGGGCGGAAGAGACCCAGTACTTC.

This clone was detected once. This chain connects TRBV7-9 to TRBJ2-7; 8 bases align to TRBD1. The trim removed 5 bases at V and 2 bases at J, leaving 5 bases unmatched. Germline CDR1 SEHNR, CDR2 FQNEAQ (reference sequence). CDR3 length: 14 residues. This CDR3 is CASSPRTGPYEQYF. The CDR3 DNA reads TGTGCCAGCAGCCCCAGGACAGGGCCCTACGAGCAGTACTTC.